One sample yielded the 27 T cell receptor beta chains listed below, sequenced in a study of cytomegalovirus exposure and HLA in healthy donors. Sequenced by immunoSEQ multiplex PCR; TCRdb stores in-frame clones only, minus some. The sample includes under 110,000 clones, about nine tenths of them seen just once. Sequenced input: PBMCs. These receptors all come from a young woman in good health and CMV-seropositive.

This rearrangement joins TRBV7-9 to TRBJ1-6, with 10 bases identical to TRBD1. Germline V CDR1 and CDR2: SEHNR, FQNEAQ (reference sequence). V lost 5 bases to trimming and J lost 8 bases; unmatched junction nucleotides: 9. The CDR3 runs to 16 residues. The CDR3 loop is CASSPDGTGVHSPLHF. The CDR3 nucleotides read TGTGCCAGCAGCCCCGACGGGACAGGGGTGCATTCACCCCTCCACTTT.

This chain connects TRBV20-1 to TRBJ2-4; 7 bases map to TRBD1. V lost 4 bases, J lost 9 bases, and 3 bases stayed unmatched. The CDR3 runs to 11 residues. CDR1 is DFQATT and CDR2 is SNEGSKA in the germline V gene (reference sequence). CDR3 nucleotides: TGCAGTGCTACTACAGGGGCCATTCAGTACTTC. Protein product: CSATTGAIQYF.

This chain links TRBV27 with TRBJ2-2; 9 bases line up with TRBD2. Germline values: CDR1 MNHEY, CDR2 SMNVEV (reference sequence). V lost 0 bases to trimming and J lost 7 bases; unmatched junction nucleotides: 9. The CDR3 spans 17 residues. CDR3 sequence reads: CASSLSGGGAPVGELFF. As DNA, the CDR3 is TGTGCCAGCAGTTTATCGGGCGGGGGGGCCCCCGTCGGGGAGCTGTTTTTT.

This clone was counted a single time. V gene TRBV6-1 combines with J gene TRBJ1-2; D unresolved. This CDR3 is 16 amino acids long. V was cut by 2 bases and J by 6 bases, with 19 bases left in between. Germline CDR1 reads MNHNS; CDR2 reads SASEGT. CDR3 protein: CASSERMAGQRNGYTF. For the CDR3, the DNA is TGTGCCAGCAGTGAACGAATGGCAGGCCAACGGAATGGCTACACCTTC.

The chain recombines TRBV19 with TRBJ2-1, with 8 bases fitting TRBD2. V dropped 7 bases and J dropped 4; count of bases not matched to a gene: 9. Germline CDR1 is LNHDA and CDR2 is SQIVND (reference sequence). CDR3 length: 15 amino acids. The CDR3 nucleotides are TGTGCCAGTACTTCAGGACTAGCTGCTTACAATGAGCAGTTCTTC. It yields the protein CASTSGLAAYNEQFF.

The V gene is TRBV28, the J gene TRBJ1-4; D not certain. The CDR3 has 16 amino acids. Trimming took 6 bases from V and 4 from J, leaving 18 bases between them. Germline-derived CDR1 and CDR2 are MDHEN and SYDVKM. This CDR3 is CASSAEGVRGNEKLFF. In DNA, the CDR3 is TGTGCCAGCAGCGCCGAAGGTGTCCGGGGTAATGAAAAACTGTTTTTT.

This chain links TRBV6-1 with TRBJ2-5; D is uncertain. This CDR3 spans 12 amino acids. Germline CDR1 and CDR2: MNHNS and SASEGT. Trimming removed 8 bases from V and 2 bases from J, with 9 bases in between. CDR3 region: CASLGVQETQYF. For the CDR3, the DNA is TGTGCCAGCCTTGGAGTGCAAGAGACCCAGTACTTC.

The genes are TRBV6-1 and TRBJ1-1, with 7 bases fitting TRBD1. CDR3 length: 15 amino acids. V shed 6 bases, J shed 3 bases, and the junction held 10 bases outside the gene matches. Germline V lookup: CDR1 MNHNS, CDR2 SASEGT. The CDR3 protein is CASSRQGELHTEAFF. The CDR3 DNA reads as TGTGCCAGCAGCCGCCAGGGGGAATTGCACACTGAAGCTTTCTTT.

The genes are TRBV11-3 and TRBJ2-1; TRBD2 matches at 10 bases. There are 13 residues in the CDR3. Losses at the gene ends were 4 bases for V and 8 bases for J; bases not matched to a gene: 2. In germline, CDR1 is SGHNT, CDR2 YENEEA. The chain's CDR3 is CASSYSGGDEQFF. The DNA of the CDR3 is TGTGCCAGCAGCTACAGCGGGGGGGATGAGCAGTTCTTC.

The rearrangement uses TRBV11-2 and TRBJ1-2; TRBD1 might be the D (6 bases). V was pared by 0 bases and J by 4 bases, with 12 bases between. The V gene's germline CDR1 is SGHAT and CDR2 FQNNGV. CDR3 length: 15 residues. DNA for the CDR3: TGTGCCAGCAGCTTAGAAGGCAGGGGATCCTATGGCTACACCTTC. Translated, it gives CASSLEGRGSYGYTF.

This clone was counted a single time. The rearrangement joins TRBV9 to TRBJ2-3, with 9 bases matching TRBD1. This CDR3 region has 15 residues. With V trimmed by 7 bases and J by 2 bases, 8 bases remained unmatched. Germline CDR1 is SGDLS and CDR2 is YYNGEE. CDR3 nucleotides: TGTGCCAGCGACTCCGGGACAGGGCCCACAGATACGCAGTATTTT. The encoded protein is CASDSGTGPTDTQYF.

This chain uses TRBV5-1 with TRBJ2-5; TRBD2 might be the D (5 bases). Germline loops: CDR1 SGHRS, CDR2 YFSETQ. The CDR3 consists of 13 residues. Trimming took 4 bases from V and 2 from J, leaving 9 bases between them. The chain's CDR3 is CASSGSLQETQYF. CDR3 nucleotides: TGCGCCAGCAGCGGGAGCCTACAAGAGACCCAGTACTTC. Filled out from reference TRBV5-1 and TRBJ2-5, the complete variable domain reads KAGVTQTPRYLIKTRGQQVTLSCSPISGHRSVSWYQQTPGQGLQFLFEYFSETQRNKGNFPGRFSGRQFSNSRSEMNVSTLELGDSALYLCASSGSLQETQYFGPGTRLLVL.

This clone was detected a few times. CDR3: CASSPSLRDTQYF. Written as DNA, the CDR3 is TGTGCCAGCAGCCCCTCCCTGAGGGATACGCAGTATTTT. The V and J genes are TRBV6-5 and TRBJ2-3; D is uncertain. Deletions cut 6 bases from V and 6 bases from J, with 13 bases between. Germline V lookup: CDR1 MNHEY, CDR2 SVGAGI. This CDR3 is 13 amino acids long.

The J gene is TRBJ1-2, the V gene TRBV7-2, with 7 positions matching TRBD1. From germline, CDR1 is SGHTA and CDR2 FQGNSA. The CDR3 covers 15 residues. V dropped 1 base and J dropped 4; count of bases not matched to a gene: 6. CDR3 protein: CASSLGTGPSYGYTF. The CDR3 region has the DNA TGTGCCAGCAGCTTAGGGACAGGCCCTAGCTATGGCTACACCTTC.

The CDR3 sequence is CSVGSGGYGYTF. The CDR3 DNA reads TGCAGCGTGGGCAGTGGAGGGTATGGCTACACCTTC. V is TRBV29-1 and J is TRBJ1-2; no clear D. The CDR3 is made up of 12 amino acids. CDR1 SQVTM and CDR2 ANQGSEA come from the germline V gene. Deletions cut 6 bases from V and 5 bases from J, with 13 bases between.

This sequence joins TRBV4-1 and TRBJ2-7; weak D call: TRBD1 (6 bases). Germline V gives CDR1 MGHRA, CDR2 YSYEKL. V was pared by 0 bases and J by 2 bases, with 11 bases between. The CDR3 spans 15 residues. CDR3 sequence: CASSQDPGVPYEQYF. CDR3 nucleotide sequence: TGCGCCAGCAGCCAAGATCCAGGGGTACCCTACGAGCAGTACTTC.

This clone was recorded a few times. This sequence joins TRBV6-5 and TRBJ2-1; a possible D gene is TRBD2 (7 bases). V was cut by 7 bases and J by 5 bases, with 15 bases left in between. The CDR3 is made up of 14 amino acids. Germline CDR1 and CDR2: MNHEY and SVGAGI. The CDR3 region has the DNA TGTGCCAGCACCTTAGGGGGAGGGAACAATGAGCAGTTCTTC. Amino acid sequence: CASTLGGGNNEQFF.

The V gene is TRBV14, the J gene TRBJ1-6; D remains ambiguous. From germline, CDR1 is SGHDN and CDR2 FVKESK. The ends were cut back, 4 bases at V and 10 bases at J, with 14 bases in the middle. This CDR3 spans 14 amino acids. The CDR3 DNA is TGTGCCAGCAGCCCCACCCACCGCGGATCACCCCTCCACTTT. Its protein is CASSPTHRGSPLHF. Drawing the rest from reference TRBV14 and TRBJ1-6, the complete variable domain is EAGVTQFPSHSVIEKGQTVTLRCDPISGHDNLYWYRRVMGKEIKFLLHFVKESKQDESGMPNNRFLAERTGGTYSTLKVQPAELEDSGVYFCASSPTHRGSPLHFGNGTRLTVT.

The chain has TRBV6-6 and TRBJ1-3; tentatively, D is TRBD1 (5 bases). V gave up 0 bases and J gave up 4 bases, with 13 bases separating them. Germline V CDR1 and CDR2: MNHNY, SVGAGI (reference sequence). The CDR3 extends over 16 amino acids. In DNA form, the CDR3 reads TGTGCCAGCAGTTACTCATCAGCAGGGCAAGGAAACACCATATATTTT. Translating gives CASSYSSAGQGNTIYF.

This clone was found once. The V gene is TRBV2, the J gene TRBJ1-2; 9 nucleotides agree with TRBD1. Germline-derived CDR1 and CDR2 are SNHLY and FYNNEI. The CDR3 runs 13 residues. Trimming removed 6 bases from V and 7 bases from J; junction bases left unmatched: 6. Here the CDR3 reads CASRPGQGAGYTF. In nucleotides, the CDR3 is TGTGCCAGCAGGCCGGGACAGGGAGCTGGCTACACCTTC.

The count of this clone is one. This chain's CDR3 is CASSHRTGAADTGELFF. CDR3 nucleotides: TGTGCCAGTAGTCATCGGACAGGGGCGGCGGACACCGGGGAGCTGTTTTTT. The V gene is TRBV19, the J gene TRBJ2-2; TRBD1 matches 9 bases. The V gene's germline CDR1 is LNHDA and CDR2 SQIVND (reference sequence). V lost 5 bases, J lost 3 bases, and 10 bases stayed unmatched. The CDR3 covers 17 residues.

The gene calls are TRBV7-2 and TRBJ1-2; TRBD1 aligns across 7 bases. After removal of 3 bases from V and 5 bases from J, the junction contained 9 bases not matched to a gene. The CDR3 covers 15 residues. CDR1 is SGHTA, CDR2 FQGNSA, per germline. DNA of the CDR3: TGTGCCAGCAGCTTGGGGTCGACAGGGAGGTATGGCTACACCTTC. It codes for CASSLGSTGRYGYTF.

CDR3 DNA sequence: TGTGCCAGCAGCCCTTCCCCCGGGAGCTCCTACGAGCAGTACTTC. Translated: CASSPSPGSSYEQYF. The rearrangement links TRBV9 to TRBJ2-7; TRBD2 is a possible D gene (6 bases). Germline V CDR1 and CDR2: SGDLS, YYNGEE. The CDR3 totals 15 residues. Trimming took 4 bases from V and 0 from J, leaving 14 bases between them. The variable domain in full, with the rest retrieved from reference TRBV9 and TRBJ2-7, is DSGVTQTPKHLITATGQRVTLRCSPRSGDLSVYWYQQSLDQGLQFLIQYYNGEERAKGNILERFSAQQFPDLHSELNLSSLELGDSALYFCASSPSPGSSYEQYFGPGTRLTVT.

The chain has TRBV4-2 and TRBJ2-3; 7 bases are shared with TRBD1. This CDR3 is 15 amino acids long. Germline lookup yields CDR1 LGHNA and CDR2 YNFKEQ. V shed 0 bases, J shed 5 bases, and the junction held 5 bases outside the gene matches. The CDR3 sequence: CASSQDQTGRDTQYF. The DNA of the CDR3 is TGTGCCAGCAGCCAAGATCAGACAGGGAGAGATACGCAGTATTTT.

This rearrangement joins TRBV4-1 to TRBJ1-2; D is ambiguous. This CDR3 has 15 amino acids. The germline CDR1 and CDR2 sequences are MGHRA and YSYEKL. Trimming shortened V by 4 bases and J by 7 bases, and 19 bases separated the two germline ends. The CDR3 sequence: CASSRRAGQPGGYTF. CDR3 in DNA: TGCGCCAGCAGCCGGAGGGCGGGCCAGCCTGGTGGCTACACCTTC.

The gene calls are TRBV2 and TRBJ1-1; D gene ambiguous. The V end was cut by 6 bases, the J end by 7 bases, with 12 bases between. Germline assignment: CDR1 SNHLY and CDR2 FYNNEI. The CDR3 consists of 12 residues. Here the CDR3 DNA reads TGTGCCAGCAGGACTGAGTTGGGTGAAGCTTTCTTT. Translation gives CASRTELGEAFF.

V gene TRBV28 combines with J gene TRBJ2-2, with a possible D match to TRBD1 (7 bases). Germline loops: CDR1 MDHEN, CDR2 SYDVKM. The V and J ends lost 7 bases and 1 base respectively, with 28 bases between them. There are 20 residues in the CDR3. In DNA form, the CDR3 reads TGTGCCAGCACCACCCCCAGAGCGACAGGGAGGCACGGGAACACCGGGGAGCTGTTTTTT. Translating it yields CASTTPRATGRHGNTGELFF.